These 26 T cell receptor beta chains originate from one sample sequenced in a study of graft-versus-host responses after intestinal transplantation. Using immunoSEQ multiplex PCR, the repertoire was profiled, and TCRdb retains in-frame clones only, with some absent. In the table there are 20,000 or so clones, approximately 83% of which are singletons. The sample was PBMCs, taken around 460 days after intestinal transplant. The receptors derive from a human patient who received an intestinal transplant, so some T cells may come from the graft donor.

This chain connects TRBV19 to TRBJ2-7, with 8 bases that match TRBD2. Losses at the gene ends were 10 bases for V and 3 bases for J; bases not matched to a gene: 5. The CDR3 loop spans 12 amino acids. In germline, CDR1 is LNHDA, CDR2 SQIVND (reference sequence). CDR3: CANSSGSYEQYF. Written as DNA, the CDR3 is TGTGCCAATAGCAGCGGGAGCTACGAGCAGTACTTC.

The CDR3 nucleotides are TGTGCCACCCAGGACGCCTCCTACGAGCAGTACTTC. It is translated as CATQDASYEQYF. The rearrangement joins TRBV28 to TRBJ2-7; D gene unclear. CDR1 is MDHEN and CDR2 is SYDVKM in the germline V gene. Between the trimmed V and J ends, which lost 10 bases and 0 bases, there was a span of 10 bases. CDR3 size: 12 residues.

V usage is TRBV9 and J usage is TRBJ2-4; D is undetermined. The germline V gene has CDR1 SGDLS and CDR2 YYNGEE. CDR3 length equals 15 residues. The CDR3 spells CVSDGRGLAKNIQYF. CDR3 coding DNA: TGTGTCTCCGACGGACGAGGTTTAGCCAAAAACATTCAGTACTTC.

The V call is TRBV9, the J call TRBJ2-7; D might be TRBD1 or TRBD2, each matching 5 bases. V dropped 0 bases and J dropped 2 bases, with 9 bases sitting between them. Germline V gene data show CDR1 as SGDLS and CDR2 as YYNGEE. The CDR3 covers 14 residues. CDR3: CASSVGDGTYEQYF. The DNA for the CDR3 is TGTGCCAGCAGCGTAGGGGACGGCACCTACGAGCAGTACTTC. The variable domain in full, with the rest retrieved from reference TRBV9 and TRBJ2-7, is DSGVTQTPKHLITATGQRVTLRCSPRSGDLSVYWYQQSLDQGLQFLIQYYNGEERAKGNILERFSAQQFPDLHSELNLSSLELGDSALYFCASSVGDGTYEQYFGPGTRLTVT.

This clone was counted between two and nine times. The V and J genes are TRBV5-1 and TRBJ2-7, with 9 bases lining up with TRBD2. The CDR3 runs to 14 residues. V was pared by 4 bases and J by 5 bases, with 7 bases of the junction left unmatched. CDR1 is SGHRS, CDR2 YFSETQ, per germline. The CDR3 region is CASSVTSGSHEQYF. In DNA, the CDR3 is TGCGCCAGCAGCGTGACTAGCGGATCCCACGAGCAGTACTTC.

The chain couples TRBV11-3 to TRBJ2-1; TRBD2 agrees at 11 bases. In germline, CDR1 is SGHNT, CDR2 YENEEA. Losses at the gene ends were 5 bases for V and 6 bases for J; bases not matched to a gene: 15. CDR3 length equals 18 residues. The CDR3 sequence is CASSPTRGLAGNLNEQFF. The DNA of the CDR3 is TGTGCCAGCAGCCCAACCCGCGGACTAGCGGGCAATCTCAATGAGCAGTTCTTC. Supplemented by reference TRBV11-3 and TRBJ2-1, the full variable domain reads EAGVVQSPRYKIIEKKQPVAFWCNPISGHNTLYWYLQNLGQGPELLIRYENEEAVDDSQLPKDRFSAERLKGVDSTLKIQPAELGDSAVYLCASSPTRGLAGNLNEQFFGPGTRLTVL.

DNA of the CDR3: TGTGCCAGCAGCCTAGCTTACAATGAGCAGTTCTTC. Its protein is CASSLAYNEQFF. The chain uses TRBV28 and TRBJ2-1; D is perhaps TRBD2 (5 bases). CDR3 length: 12 residues. The ends were cut back, 6 bases at V and 4 bases at J, with 7 bases in the middle. Per germline, CDR1 MDHEN and CDR2 SYDVKM.

The CDR3 DNA follows: TGCGCCAGCAGCTTACAGGGGTTCGGCACTGAAGCTTTCTTT. This translates into CASSLQGFGTEAFF. The genes are TRBV5-1 and TRBJ1-1; 7 positions match TRBD1. The ends lost 2 bases at V and 4 bases at J; junction bases unmatched: 5. The CDR3 is made up of 14 amino acids. Germline V lookup: CDR1 SGHRS, CDR2 YFSETQ.

In nucleotides, the CDR3 is TGTGCCAGCAGAGAGACGATATCACCCCTCCACTTT. This encodes CASRETISPLHF. The V call is TRBV28, the J call TRBJ1-6, with D hard to call. There are 12 residues in the CDR3. The germline CDR1 and CDR2 sequences are MDHEN and SYDVKM. Trimming shortened V by 6 bases and J by 10 bases, and 10 bases separated the two germline ends.

This chain uses TRBV30 with TRBJ2-4; no reliable D call. Per germline, CDR1 GTSNPN and CDR2 SVGIG (reference sequence). The CDR3 sequence is 13 residues long. V dropped 2 bases and J dropped 6 bases, with 11 bases sitting between them. The CDR3 loop is CAWSNEPGNIQYF. In nucleotides, the CDR3 is TGTGCCTGGAGTAATGAGCCTGGAAACATTCAGTACTTC.

The V and J genes are TRBV2 and TRBJ2-7; no firm D call. The germline V and J ends were trimmed by 5 bases and 3 bases, with 8 bases remaining between them. The V gene's germline CDR1 is SNHLY and CDR2 FYNNEI. CDR3 size: 12 residues. The CDR3 bases are TGTGCCAGCAGTAGTGACCGCTACGAGCAGTACTTC. Its translation: CASSSDRYEQYF.

This clone has a single count. The chain employs TRBV2 and TRBJ2-7; tentatively, D is TRBD2 (5 bases). The CDR3 covers 13 residues. The germline CDR1 and CDR2 sequences are SNHLY and FYNNEI. Between the trimmed V and J ends, which lost 4 bases and 6 bases, there was a span of 13 bases. CDR3 in DNA: TGTGCCAGCAGTGTGGTGTTCAGCGGCGAGCAGTACTTC. This codes for CASSVVFSGEQYF.

This clone turned up a few times. The rearrangement joins TRBV27 to TRBJ2-7; 7 bases line up with TRBD2. Germline CDR1 is MNHEY and CDR2 is SMNVEV (reference sequence). The CDR3 totals 14 residues. V gave up 0 bases and J gave up 9 bases; unmatched junction bases: 8. The CDR3 sequence: CASSLSWTRSPQYF. For the CDR3, the DNA is TGTGCCAGCAGTTTATCTTGGACTAGATCGCCGCAGTACTTC.

Here the CDR3 reads CASSLGDGVYEQYF. Here the CDR3 DNA reads TGTGCCAGCAGCTTAGGTGACGGGGTCTACGAGCAGTACTTC. The chain has TRBV7-6 and TRBJ2-7, with D perhaps TRBD2 (5 bases). V lost 1 base, J lost 3 bases, and 10 bases lay in between. Germline CDR1 reads SGHVS; CDR2 reads FNYEAQ. The CDR3 covers 14 residues. The entire variable domain, with the rest obtained from reference TRBV7-6 and TRBJ2-7, is as follows: GAGVSQSPRYKVTKRGQDVALRCDPISGHVSLYWYRQALGQGPEFLTYFNYEAQQDKSGLPNDRFSAERPEGSISTLTIQRTEQRDSAMYRCASSLGDGVYEQYFGPGTRLTVT.

The rearrangement uses TRBV28 and TRBJ1-1; D is perhaps TRBD1 (5 bases). V was shortened by 5 bases and J by 5 bases, with 15 bases between the two germline ends. This CDR3 is 14 amino acids long. Germline CDR1 MDHEN, CDR2 SYDVKM. The CDR3 DNA reads as TGTGCCAGCAGTGCCACCCCAGGGAGAACTGAAGCTTTCTTT. Translating gives CASSATPGRTEAFF.

The V and J genes are TRBV6-1 and TRBJ1-5; 8 positions agree with TRBD1. Per the germline V gene, CDR1 is MNHNS and CDR2 is SASEGT. The CDR3 spans 15 residues. V trimming: 2 bases; J trimming: 7 bases; junction bases outside the gene matches: 7. The CDR3, as DNA: TGTGCCAGCAGTGAACTGGACAGGGACGAACAGCCCCAGCATTTT. It yields the protein CASSELDRDEQPQHF.

CDR3 amino acids: CASSLMAGEQYF. CDR3 bases: TGTGCCAGCAGCTTAATGGCGGGCGAGCAGTACTTC. The chain uses TRBV5-5 and TRBJ2-7, with a weak D call TRBD2 (5 bases). Trimming took 2 bases from V and 6 from J, leaving 9 bases between them. This CDR3 has 12 residues. Germline CDR1 SGHKS, CDR2 YYEKEE (reference sequence).

This clone has just one count. The chain links TRBV6-6 to TRBJ1-3, with TRBD1 as a possible D gene (6 bases). From germline, CDR1 is MNHNY and CDR2 SVGAGI (reference sequence). The CDR3 has 14 amino acids. Trimming removed 4 bases from V and 0 bases from J, with 7 bases in between. The CDR3 is CASSSQGSGNTIYF. CDR3 DNA: TGTGCCAGCAGTTCACAGGGCTCTGGAAACACCATATATTTT.

V and J are TRBV6-6 and TRBJ2-7; 9 positions match TRBD1. V shed 2 bases, J shed 7 bases, and the junction held 9 bases outside the gene matches. Germline CDR1 MNHNY, CDR2 SVGAGI (reference sequence). The CDR3 totals 15 residues. The CDR3 DNA reads TGTGCCAGCAGTTACACGGGACAGGGTGTCGGGGAGCAGTACTTC. Translating it yields CASSYTGQGVGEQYF.

V gene TRBV29-1 combines with J gene TRBJ2-1; D not resolved. The germline V and J ends were trimmed by 6 bases and 5 bases, with 17 bases remaining between them. Germline V gene sequence: CDR1 SQVTM, CDR2 ANQGSEA. The CDR3 runs to 14 residues. The CDR3 region has the DNA TGCAGCGTCCGTAGGTCCCTCCTTAACAATGAGCAGTTCTTC. This encodes CSVRRSLLNNEQFF.

V usage is TRBV2 and J usage is TRBJ2-1; a possible D gene is TRBD2 (6 bases). This CDR3 comprises 14 residues. From germline, CDR1 is SNHLY and CDR2 FYNNEI. Trimming cost V 7 bases and J 7 bases, with 17 bases left between them. The DNA of the CDR3 is TGTGCCAGCACAACGGGAGCGGTGAGGAATGAGCAGTTCTTC. It is translated as CASTTGAVRNEQFF. Complete variable domain (other parts from reference TRBV2 and TRBJ2-1): EPEVTQTPSHQVTQMGQEVILRCVPISNHLYFYWYRQILGQKVEFLVSFYNNEISEKSEIFDDQFSVERPDGSNFTLKIRSTKLEDSAMYFCASTTGAVRNEQFFGPGTRLTVL.

This chain uses TRBV6-1 with TRBJ1-2, with TRBD1 matching over 8 bases. The germline V gene encodes CDR1 MNHNS and CDR2 SASEGT. With V trimmed by 5 bases and J by 6 bases, 11 bases remained unmatched. The CDR3 length is 15 residues. The CDR3 sequence is CASSISRDRSNGYTF. The CDR3 DNA follows: TGTGCCAGCAGTATAAGTAGGGACAGGTCGAATGGCTACACCTTC.

J is TRBJ1-2 and V is TRBV2; 8 bases align to TRBD1. The trim removed 7 bases at V and 4 bases at J, leaving 8 bases unmatched. The CDR3 loop spans 14 amino acids. Germline values: CDR1 SNHLY, CDR2 FYNNEI. The CDR3 sequence is CASKERQGSYGYTF. The CDR3 DNA sequence: TGTGCCAGCAAGGAGCGACAGGGGAGCTATGGCTACACCTTC.

The chain recombines TRBV30 with TRBJ2-7; D not resolved. Trimming took off 0 bases at V and 0 bases at J, with 9 bases between the two ends. The CDR3 has 14 amino acids. Per germline, CDR1 GTSNPN and CDR2 SVGIG (reference sequence). CDR3 loop: CAWSVNPSSYEQYF. CDR3 coding DNA: TGTGCCTGGAGTGTAAATCCCAGCTCCTACGAGCAGTACTTC.

The chain joins TRBV10-2 to TRBJ2-5; a weak D match, TRBD2 (5 bases). CDR3 size: 14 residues. The V and J ends lost 0 bases and 2 bases respectively, with 7 bases between them. The germline gives CDR1 WSHSY, CDR2 SAAADI. The CDR3, as DNA: TGCGCCAGCAGTGAGTCGAGCGGACAAGAGACCCAGTACTTC. Amino acids: CASSESSGQETQYF.

This chain connects TRBV27 to TRBJ2-7; the match to TRBD1 covers 7 bases. Germline values: CDR1 MNHEY, CDR2 SMNVEV (reference sequence). The CDR3 consists of 16 residues. Trimming removed 6 bases from V and 0 bases from J; junction bases left unmatched: 11. The CDR3 DNA reads as TGTGCCAGCAGACGACAGGGTTTGAAGAGCTCCTACGAGCAGTACTTC. Translated, it gives CASRRQGLKSSYEQYF.